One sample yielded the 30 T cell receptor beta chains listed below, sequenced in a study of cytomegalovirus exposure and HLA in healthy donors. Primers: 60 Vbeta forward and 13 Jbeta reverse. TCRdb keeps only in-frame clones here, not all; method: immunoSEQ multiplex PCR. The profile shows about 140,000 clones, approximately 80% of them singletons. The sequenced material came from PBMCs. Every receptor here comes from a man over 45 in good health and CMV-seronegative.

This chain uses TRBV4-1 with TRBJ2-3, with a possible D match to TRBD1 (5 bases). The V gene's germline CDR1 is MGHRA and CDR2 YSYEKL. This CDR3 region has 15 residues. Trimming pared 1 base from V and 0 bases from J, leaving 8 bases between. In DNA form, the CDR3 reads TGCGCCAGCAGCCAAGCCGACAGTAGCACAGATACGCAGTATTTT. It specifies CASSQADSSTDTQYF.

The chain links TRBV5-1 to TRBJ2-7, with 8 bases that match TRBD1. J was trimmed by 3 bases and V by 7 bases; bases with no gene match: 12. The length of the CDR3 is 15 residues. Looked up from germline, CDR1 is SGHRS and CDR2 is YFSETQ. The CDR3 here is CASSPSGTGGYEQYF. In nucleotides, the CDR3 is TGCGCCAGCTCTCCCTCCGGGACAGGTGGCTACGAGCAGTACTTC.

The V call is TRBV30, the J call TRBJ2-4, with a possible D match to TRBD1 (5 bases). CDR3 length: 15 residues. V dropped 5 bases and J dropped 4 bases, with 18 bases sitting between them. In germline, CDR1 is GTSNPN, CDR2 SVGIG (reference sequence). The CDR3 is CAWDDSGLGKNIQYF. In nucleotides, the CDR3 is TGTGCCTGGGATGACAGTGGGCTAGGGAAAAACATTCAGTACTTC.

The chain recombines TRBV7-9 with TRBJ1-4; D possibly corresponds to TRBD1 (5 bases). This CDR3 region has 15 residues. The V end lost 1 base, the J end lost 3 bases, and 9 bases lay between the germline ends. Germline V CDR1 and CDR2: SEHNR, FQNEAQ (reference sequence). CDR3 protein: CASSLDQGPNEKLFF. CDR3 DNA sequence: TGTGCCAGCAGCTTAGACCAGGGTCCTAATGAAAAACTGTTTTTT. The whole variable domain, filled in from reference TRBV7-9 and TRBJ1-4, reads DTGVSQNPRHKITKRGQNVTFRCDPISEHNRLYWYRQTLGQGPEFLTYFQNEAQLEKSRLLSDRFSAERPKGSFSTLEIQRTEQGDSAMYLCASSLDQGPNEKLFFGSGTQLSVL.

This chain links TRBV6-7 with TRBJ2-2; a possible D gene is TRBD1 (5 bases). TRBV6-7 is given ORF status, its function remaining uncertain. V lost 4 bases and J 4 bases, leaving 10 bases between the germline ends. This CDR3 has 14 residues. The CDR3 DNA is TGTGCCAGCAGTTTAATTAGGGGCACCGGGGAGCTGTTTTTT. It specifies CASSLIRGTGELFF.

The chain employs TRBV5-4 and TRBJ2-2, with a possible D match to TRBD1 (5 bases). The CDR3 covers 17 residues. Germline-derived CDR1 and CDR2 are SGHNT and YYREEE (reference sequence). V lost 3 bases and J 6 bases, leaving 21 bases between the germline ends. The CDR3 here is CASSSPSRGSGAGELFF. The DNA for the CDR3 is TGTGCCAGCAGCTCACCTTCTAGGGGTAGTGGTGCCGGGGAGCTGTTTTTT.

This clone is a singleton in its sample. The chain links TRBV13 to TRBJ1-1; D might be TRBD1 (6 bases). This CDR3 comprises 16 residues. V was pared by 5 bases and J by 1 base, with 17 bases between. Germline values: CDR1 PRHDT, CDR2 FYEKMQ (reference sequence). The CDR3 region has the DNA TGTGCCAGCAGCCTAACAACCCAGGGGTGGAACACTGAAGCTTTCTTT. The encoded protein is CASSLTTQGWNTEAFF.

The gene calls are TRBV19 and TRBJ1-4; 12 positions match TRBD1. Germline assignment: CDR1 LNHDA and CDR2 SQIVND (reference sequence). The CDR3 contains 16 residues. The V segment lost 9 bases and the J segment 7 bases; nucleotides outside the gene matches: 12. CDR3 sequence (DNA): TGTGCCAGCACAACCCGGGGACAGGGGGCGAGTGAAAAACTGTTTTTT. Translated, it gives CASTTRGQGASEKLFF.

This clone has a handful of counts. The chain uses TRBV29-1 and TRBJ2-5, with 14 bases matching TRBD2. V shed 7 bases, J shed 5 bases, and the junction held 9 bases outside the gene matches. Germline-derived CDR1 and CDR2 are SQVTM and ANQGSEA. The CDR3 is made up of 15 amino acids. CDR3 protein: CSGRLAGGPRETQYF. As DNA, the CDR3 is TGCAGCGGACGACTAGCGGGAGGGCCTCGGGAGACCCAGTACTTC.

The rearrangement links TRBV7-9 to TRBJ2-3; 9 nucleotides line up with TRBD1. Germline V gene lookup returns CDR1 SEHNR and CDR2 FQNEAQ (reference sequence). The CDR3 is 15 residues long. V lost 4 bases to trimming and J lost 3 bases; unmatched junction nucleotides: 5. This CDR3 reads CASSSRDRVTDTQYF. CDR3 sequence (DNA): TGTGCCAGCAGCTCCCGGGACAGGGTAACAGATACGCAGTATTTT.

CDR3 sequence reads: CASSPIQGSDTQYF. CDR3 in DNA: TGTGCCAGTAGTCCTATACAGGGGTCAGATACGCAGTATTTT. The chain uses TRBV19 and TRBJ2-3; 7 nucleotides align to TRBD1. Trimming at V came to 5 bases and at J to 4 bases, leaving 6 bases not matched to a gene. The CDR3 length is 14 residues. Germline V gives CDR1 LNHDA, CDR2 SQIVND (reference sequence).

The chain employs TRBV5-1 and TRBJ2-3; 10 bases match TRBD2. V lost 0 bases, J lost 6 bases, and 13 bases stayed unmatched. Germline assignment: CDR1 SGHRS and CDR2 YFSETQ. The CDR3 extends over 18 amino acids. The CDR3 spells CASSLGSGGLVGPDTQYF. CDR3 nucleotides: TGCGCCAGCAGCTTGGGTAGCGGGGGGTTAGTCGGTCCTGATACGCAGTATTTT. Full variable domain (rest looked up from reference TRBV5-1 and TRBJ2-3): KAGVTQTPRYLIKTRGQQVTLSCSPISGHRSVSWYQQTPGQGLQFLFEYFSETQRNKGNFPGRFSGRQFSNSRSEMNVSTLELGDSALYLCASSLGSGGLVGPDTQYFGPGTRLTVL.

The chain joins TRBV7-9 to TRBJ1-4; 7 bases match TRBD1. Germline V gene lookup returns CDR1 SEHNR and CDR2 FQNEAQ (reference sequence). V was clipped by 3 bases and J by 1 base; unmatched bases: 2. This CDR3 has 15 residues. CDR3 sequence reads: CASSLDRLTNEKLFF. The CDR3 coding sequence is TGTGCCAGCAGCTTGGACAGGTTAACTAATGAAAAACTGTTTTTT.

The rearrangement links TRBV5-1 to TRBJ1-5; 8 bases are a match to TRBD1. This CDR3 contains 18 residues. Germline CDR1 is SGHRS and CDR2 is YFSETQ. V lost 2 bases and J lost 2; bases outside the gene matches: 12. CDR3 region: CASSFQPQGAGGNQPQHF. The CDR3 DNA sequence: TGCGCCAGCAGCTTCCAGCCTCAGGGGGCAGGGGGCAATCAGCCCCAGCATTTT.

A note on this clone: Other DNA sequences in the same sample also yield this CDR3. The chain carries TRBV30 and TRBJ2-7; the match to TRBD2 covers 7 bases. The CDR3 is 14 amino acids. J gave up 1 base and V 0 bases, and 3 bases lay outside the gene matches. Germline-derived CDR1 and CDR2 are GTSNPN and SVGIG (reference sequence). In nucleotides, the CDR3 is TGTGCCTGGAGTGTTGGGGGGGATTCCTACGAGCAGTACTTC. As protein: CAWSVGGDSYEQYF. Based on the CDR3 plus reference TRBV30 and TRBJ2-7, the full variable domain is SQTIHQWPATLVQPVGSPLSLECTVEGTSNPNLYWYRQAAGRGLQLLFYSVGIGQISSEVPQNLSASRPQDRQFILSSKKLLLSDSGFYLCAWSVGGDSYEQYFGPGTRLTVT.

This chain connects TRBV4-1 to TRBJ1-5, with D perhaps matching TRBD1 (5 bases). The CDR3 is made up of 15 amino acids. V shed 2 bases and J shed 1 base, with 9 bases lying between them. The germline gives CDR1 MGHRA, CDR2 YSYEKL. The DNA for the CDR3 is TGCGCCAGCAGCCAAAGGCGGGGCAGCAATCAGCCCCAGCATTTT. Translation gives CASSQRRGSNQPQHF.

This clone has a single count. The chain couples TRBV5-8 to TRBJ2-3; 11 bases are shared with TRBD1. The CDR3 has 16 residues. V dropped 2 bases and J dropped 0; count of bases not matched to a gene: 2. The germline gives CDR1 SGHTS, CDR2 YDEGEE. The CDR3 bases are TGTGCCAGCAGCTTAGGACAGGGGGCGAGCACAGATACGCAGTATTTT. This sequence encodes CASSLGQGASTDTQYF.

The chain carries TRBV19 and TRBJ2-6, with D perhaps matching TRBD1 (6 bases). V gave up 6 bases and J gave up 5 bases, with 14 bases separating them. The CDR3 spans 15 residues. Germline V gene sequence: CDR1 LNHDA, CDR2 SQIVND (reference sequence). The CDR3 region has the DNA TGTGCCAGTAGGCCAGACAGGCGGCGGGCCAACGTCCTGACTTTC. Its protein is CASRPDRRRANVLTF.

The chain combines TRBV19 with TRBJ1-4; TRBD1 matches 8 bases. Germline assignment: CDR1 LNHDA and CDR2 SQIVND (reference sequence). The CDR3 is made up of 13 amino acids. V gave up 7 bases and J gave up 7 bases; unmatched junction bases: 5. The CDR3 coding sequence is TGTGCCAGTAAGCCAGGGGGCTTTGAAAAACTGTTTTTT. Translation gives CASKPGGFEKLFF.

The CDR3 DNA reads TGCGCCAGCAGCTTGGCAGGGGGTATAGACGAGCAGTACTTC. Its translation: CASSLAGGIDEQYF. V and J are TRBV5-1 and TRBJ2-7; TRBD1 matches at 7 bases. V lost 0 bases, J lost 5 bases, and 5 bases stayed unmatched. This CDR3 is built from 14 residues. Germline CDR1 and CDR2: SGHRS and YFSETQ.

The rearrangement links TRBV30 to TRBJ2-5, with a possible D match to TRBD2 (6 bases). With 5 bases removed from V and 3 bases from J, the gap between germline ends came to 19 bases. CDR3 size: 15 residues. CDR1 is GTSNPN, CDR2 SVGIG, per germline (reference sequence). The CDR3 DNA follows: TGTGCCTGGGGACGGGACTCCGTTTTGGAAGAGACCCAGTACTTC. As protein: CAWGRDSVLEETQYF. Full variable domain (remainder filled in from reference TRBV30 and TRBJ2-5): SQTIHQWPATLVQPVGSPLSLECTVEGTSNPNLYWYRQAAGRGLQLLFYSVGIGQISSEVPQNLSASRPQDRQFILSSKKLLLSDSGFYLCAWGRDSVLEETQYFGPGTRLLVL.

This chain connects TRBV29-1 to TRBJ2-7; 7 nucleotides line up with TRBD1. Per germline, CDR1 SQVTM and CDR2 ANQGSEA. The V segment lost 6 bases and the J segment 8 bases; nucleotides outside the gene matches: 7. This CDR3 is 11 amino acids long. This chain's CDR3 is CSVADRVQQYF. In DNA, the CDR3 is TGCAGCGTGGCCGACAGGGTTCAGCAGTACTTC.

This CDR3 reads CASSLDRVKNEKLFF. CDR3 sequence (DNA): TGTGCCAGCAGCTTGGACAGGGTAAAAAATGAAAAACTGTTTTTT. V and J are TRBV7-8 and TRBJ1-4; 8 bases align to TRBD1. The CDR3 totals 15 residues. CDR1 is SGHVS, CDR2 FQNEAQ, per germline. The J segment lost 5 bases and the V segment lost 3 bases, leaving 5 bases of the junction unmatched.

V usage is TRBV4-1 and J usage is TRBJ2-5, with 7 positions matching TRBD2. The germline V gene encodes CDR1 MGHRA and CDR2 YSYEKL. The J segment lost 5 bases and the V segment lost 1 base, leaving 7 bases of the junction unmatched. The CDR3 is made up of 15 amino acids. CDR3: CASSQGGGVDETQYF. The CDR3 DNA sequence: TGCGCCAGCAGCCAAGGGGGAGGGGTCGACGAGACCCAGTACTTC.

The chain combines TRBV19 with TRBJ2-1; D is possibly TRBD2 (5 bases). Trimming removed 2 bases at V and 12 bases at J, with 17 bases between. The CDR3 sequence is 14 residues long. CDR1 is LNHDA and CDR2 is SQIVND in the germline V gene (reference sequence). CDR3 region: CASSITAQLSGQFF. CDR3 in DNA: TGTGCCAGTAGTATAACAGCCCAGTTGAGCGGGCAGTTCTTC. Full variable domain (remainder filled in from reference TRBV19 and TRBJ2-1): DGGITQSPKYLFRKEGQNVTLSCEQNLNHDAMYWYRQDPGQGLRLIYYSQIVNDFQKGDIAEGYSVSREKKESFPLTVTSAQKNPTAFYLCASSITAQLSGQFFGPGTRLTVL.

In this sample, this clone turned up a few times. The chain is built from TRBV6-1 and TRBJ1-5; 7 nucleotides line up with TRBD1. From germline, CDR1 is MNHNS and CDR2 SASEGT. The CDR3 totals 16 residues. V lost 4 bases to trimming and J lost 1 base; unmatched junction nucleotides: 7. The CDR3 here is CASSARTGSSNQPQHF. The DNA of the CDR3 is TGTGCCAGCAGTGCCCGGACAGGTTCGAGCAATCAGCCCCAGCATTTT.

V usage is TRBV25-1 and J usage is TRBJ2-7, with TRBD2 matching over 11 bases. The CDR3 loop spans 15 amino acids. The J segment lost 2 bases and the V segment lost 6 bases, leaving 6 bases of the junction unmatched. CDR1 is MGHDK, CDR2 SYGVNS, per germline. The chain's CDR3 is CASSQGLAEAYEQYF. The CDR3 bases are TGTGCCAGCAGCCAGGGACTAGCGGAGGCCTACGAGCAGTACTTC.

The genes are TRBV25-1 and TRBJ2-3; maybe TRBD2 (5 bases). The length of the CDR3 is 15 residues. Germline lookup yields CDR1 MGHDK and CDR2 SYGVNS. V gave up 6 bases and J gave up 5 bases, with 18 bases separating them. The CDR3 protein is CASSIIRRSGDTQYF. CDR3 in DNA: TGTGCCAGCAGCATTATCCGGAGGAGTGGAGATACGCAGTATTTT. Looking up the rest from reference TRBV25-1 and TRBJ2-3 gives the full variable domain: EADIYQTPRYLVIGTGKKITLECSQTMGHDKMYWYQQDPGMELHLIHYSYGVNSTEKGDLSSESTVSRIRTEHFPLTLESARPSHTSQYLCASSIIRRSGDTQYFGPGTRLTVL.

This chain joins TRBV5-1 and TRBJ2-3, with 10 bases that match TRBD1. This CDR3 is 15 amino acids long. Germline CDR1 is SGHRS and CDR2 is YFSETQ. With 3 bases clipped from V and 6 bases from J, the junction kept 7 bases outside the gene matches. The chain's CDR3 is CASSSPGQGFDTQYF. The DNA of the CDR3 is TGCGCCAGCAGCTCACCGGGACAGGGGTTTGATACGCAGTATTTT. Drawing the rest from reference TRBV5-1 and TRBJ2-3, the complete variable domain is KAGVTQTPRYLIKTRGQQVTLSCSPISGHRSVSWYQQTPGQGLQFLFEYFSETQRNKGNFPGRFSGRQFSNSRSEMNVSTLELGDSALYLCASSSPGQGFDTQYFGPGTRLTVL.

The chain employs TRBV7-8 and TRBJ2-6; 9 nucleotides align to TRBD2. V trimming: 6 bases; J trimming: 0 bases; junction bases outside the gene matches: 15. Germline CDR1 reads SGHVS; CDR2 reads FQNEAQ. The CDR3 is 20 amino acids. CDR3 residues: CASRGVRGTSFFSGANVLTF. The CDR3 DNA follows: TGTGCCAGCAGGGGGGTCAGAGGGACTAGCTTCTTCTCTGGGGCCAACGTCCTGACTTTC.